This TCR beta chain was captured in a study of shared clonotypes between healthy human individuals. Study observations and caveats: The sampled material consisted only of blood, and tissue repertoires are likely to differ.

Between the trimmed V and J ends, which lost 3 bases and 1 base, there was a span of 13 bases. Looked up from germline, CDR1 is SGHRS and CDR2 is YFSETQ. The CDR3 runs to 16 residues. Per sorted-subset replicate PCR, input was 150 to 250 ng DNA, representing some 30,000 T cell genomes. Original processing methods: ImmunoSEQ output held junction-only sequences without quality scores, so filtering differed. The method was immunoSEQ multiplex PCR; TCRdb's version includes in-frame clones alone and lacks a portion of them. V, J and clone size are those of that table, while D and trimming were read from the DNA. The top ten hold over 1.5% of the sample, which has 550,000 to 800,000 clones, approximately 74% seen once. Only a few counts were recorded for this clone. Its antigen remains unidentified.

The origin of this receptor is a woman in her thirties in good health. This chain links TRBV5-1 with TRBJ2-2; D possibly matches TRBD1 or TRBD2 (5 bases each). Sequencing was performed on memory CD4+ T cells sorted from blood. Subset reported: CD45RA-negative fraction. CDR3 region: CASSYSGPLNTGELFF. CDR3 sequence (DNA): TGCGCCAGCAGCTACTCGGGACCGCTGAACACCGGGGAGCTGTTTTTT.